This entry describes one T cell receptor (beta chain). Its antigen is as yet unknown. PCR employed 60 Vbeta and 13 Jbeta primers. The repertoire was sequenced with immunoSEQ multiplex PCR; TCRdb's copy has only in-frame clones and lacks some. The sample shows some 98,000 clones, around 68% of them seen only once. This entry comes from a study of cytomegalovirus exposure and HLA in healthy donors. Study-wide results and caveats: CMV serostatus alone was available as immune exposure information.

CDR3 length: 13 residues. Trimming at V came to 9 bases and at J to 0 bases, leaving 2 bases not matched to a gene. In germline, CDR1 is MNHEY, CDR2 SVGAGI. This sequence joins TRBV6-5 and TRBJ1-3; 7 bases map to TRBD1. Material: PBMCs. The clonotype comes from a man aged 50 to 60 in good health and CMV-seronegative. CDR3 amino acids: CASRDSSGNTIYF. CDR3 coding DNA: TGTGCCAGTAGGGACAGCTCTGGAAACACCATATATTTT.